The clone carrying this T cell receptor (beta chain) has more than one count but fewer than ten. The data belong to a study of blood T cell repertoires in COVID-19. Overall study context: The United States, Italy and Spain were the sources of the acute and convalescent COVID-19 samples. In each case, the material was cDNA or gDNA derived from T cells, B-cell-depleted T cells, or PBMCs.

Original methodology: The authors estimated nucleated cell counts from reference gene primer amplification. The table came from immunoSEQ multiplex PCR; TCRdb's copy has only in-frame clones and leaves some out. V, J and clone size are taken as reported in that table, and D and trimming were inferred from the DNA itself. Of under 75,000 clones listed, about 75% are singletons. Sequencing was done on a sample of peripheral blood. This sequence originates from an elderly woman with acute or convalescent COVID-19.

Here the CDR3 reads CATSDSGTGENSPLHF. The CDR3, as DNA: TGTGCCACCAGTGATTCCGGGACAGGGGAGAATTCACCCCTCCACTTT. The genes are TRBV24-1 and TRBJ1-6; 10 bases align to TRBD1. V was pared by 2 bases and J by 7 bases, with 4 bases of the junction left unmatched. The CDR3 spans 16 residues. CDR1 and CDR2 (germline): KGHDR, SFDVKD.